This T cell receptor (beta chain) emerged from a study of blood T cell repertoires in COVID-19. The table came from immunoSEQ multiplex PCR; TCRdb's copy has only in-frame clones and leaves some out. The table includes tens of thousands of clones, 85% to 90% detected once. In germline, CDR1 is SGHAT, CDR2 FQNNGV. Trimming removed 1 base from V and 4 bases from J; junction bases left unmatched: 5. The CDR3 loop spans 15 amino acids. The sequence came from a man aged 80 or over with acute or convalescent COVID-19. The source material was peripheral blood. This chain joins TRBV11-2 and TRBJ2-7; 9 bases are a match to TRBD2. CDR3 sequence reads: CASSLAPSGGYEQYF. Written as DNA, the CDR3 is TGTGCCAGCAGCTTAGCCCCGAGCGGGGGGTACGAGCAGTACTTC.